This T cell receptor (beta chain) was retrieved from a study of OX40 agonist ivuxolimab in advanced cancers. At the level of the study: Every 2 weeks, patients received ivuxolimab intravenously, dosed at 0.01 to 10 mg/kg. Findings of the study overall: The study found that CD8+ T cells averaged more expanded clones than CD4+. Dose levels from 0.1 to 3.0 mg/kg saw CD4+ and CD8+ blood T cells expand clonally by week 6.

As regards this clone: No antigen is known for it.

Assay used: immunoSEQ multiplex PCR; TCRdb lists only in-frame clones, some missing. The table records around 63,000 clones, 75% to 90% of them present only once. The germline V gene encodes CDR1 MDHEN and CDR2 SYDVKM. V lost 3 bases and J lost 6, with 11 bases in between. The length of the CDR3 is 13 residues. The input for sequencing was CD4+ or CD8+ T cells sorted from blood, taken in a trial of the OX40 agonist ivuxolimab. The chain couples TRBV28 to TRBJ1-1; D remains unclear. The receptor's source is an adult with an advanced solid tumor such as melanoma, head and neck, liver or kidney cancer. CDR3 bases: TGTGCCAGCAGTTTGCAGATGTGGGCTGAAGCTTTCTTT. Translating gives CASSLQMWAEAFF.